The entry below gives a single T cell receptor (beta chain) sequence along with its context. It has no known antigen specificity. The sample holds no much larger clone one base away, and base qualities are not on file. V is cut by 4 bases and J by 2 bases, and the space between the germline ends is 15 bases. CDR1 and CDR2 are drawn from the germline V gene (reference sequence): SGHKS, YYEKEE. Counted from cysteine to phenylalanine, this CDR3 has 15 amino acids. Of all the DNA, just the CDR3 is kept, 45 bases in frame from base 1. Library prep was done by the immunoSEQ multiplex PCR assay. Rearranged TCR beta chain sequences were amplified using the hsTCRB Kit according to the manufacturer's protocol. TCRB libraries were sequenced on an Illumina MiSeq. Under the source paper's analysis protocol: Demultiplexing, trimming and gene mapping were performed with the kit vendor's proprietary platform. Entries here come from immuneACCESS through TCRdb and include only in-frame sequences with V and J called. Some clones fail to appear in such tables; in the studies checked, an unresolved V gene covers under half of the shortfall, and the cause of the remainder is unknown. The D gene and trimming were derived from the DNA, and the V and J assignments and clone size from that table. The sample table contains about 30,000 clones; only one count was recorded for around 85% of them. The ten biggest clones cover roughly 22% of the sample.

This entry belongs to a study of a mutant IDH1 vaccine in newly diagnosed glioma (dated by TCRdb to the early 2020s). Regarding the research as a whole: Eight vaccinations were administered to patients in weeks 1, 3, 5, 7, 11, 15, 19 and 23, corresponding to visits V03 through V10. Vaccination began 4-6 weeks after radiotherapy alone, or alongside temozolomide cycles in the chemotherapy-containing groups. Of the roughly 30 treated patients, approximately 62% were male and about 38% were female, and the mean age was around 40 years. Before enrollment, most patients had been given radiochemotherapy with temozolomide as standard therapy, while the rest had received either radiotherapy alone or temozolomide alone. Peripheral blood samples were drawn at six visits, namely V03 (baseline), V05, V07, V10, V12 and V13. Longitudinal TCRB deep sequencing was performed for roughly 24 treated patients wherever samples were available for exploratory analyses.

Study-wide findings and limitations: Immune responses induced by the vaccine were seen in roughly 92% of patients across multiple MHC alleles. Pseudoprogression appeared unrelated to alterations in the top peripheral T cell clonotypes detected by TCRB sequencing. According to the authors, sample limitations meant that analyses of patient blood samples could not be reproduced. Selection of PBMC samples for TCRB deep sequencing was based on availability.

The intended sense of this specimen's time point label: week 5, during vaccination. Each vaccine dose, consisting of 300 ug of a 20-mer mutant IDH1 peptide in Montanide, was administered subcutaneously with topical imiquimod. Donors had newly diagnosed WHO grade 3 or 4 IDH1-mutant astrocytomas with loss of nuclear ATRX. The samples were drawn from NOA16, a multicentre, single-arm, open-label phase I trial in Germany that tested a mutant IDH1 peptide vaccine in humans for the first time. Genomic DNA for TCRB sequencing was extracted from EDTA blood using the DNeasy Blood and Tissue Kit. This sequence was found in a man aged 25 to 40 with glioma. This material consisted of PBMCs, taken from a glioma patient whose treatment included an IDH1 peptide vaccine. The rearranged chain carries TRBV5-5 and TRBJ1-1; no confident D gene assignment can be made. The nucleotides read TGTGCCAGCAGCACTTCACCCGTCCCAAACACTGAAGCTTTCTTT. This encodes CASSTSPVPNTEAFF.